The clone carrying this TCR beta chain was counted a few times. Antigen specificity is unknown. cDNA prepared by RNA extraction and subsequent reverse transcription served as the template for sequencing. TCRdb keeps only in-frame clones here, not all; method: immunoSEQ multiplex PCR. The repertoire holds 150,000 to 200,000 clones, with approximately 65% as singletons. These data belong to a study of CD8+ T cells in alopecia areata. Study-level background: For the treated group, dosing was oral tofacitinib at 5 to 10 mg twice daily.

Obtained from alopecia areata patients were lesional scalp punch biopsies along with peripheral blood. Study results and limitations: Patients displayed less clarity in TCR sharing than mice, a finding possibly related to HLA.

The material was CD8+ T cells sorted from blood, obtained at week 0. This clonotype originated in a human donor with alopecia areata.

CDR3 sequence (DNA): TGCAGCGTTTCACAGGTGCACACCTTC. It codes for CSVSQVHTF. The chain employs TRBV29-1 and TRBJ1-2, with a tentative D call TRBD1 (5 bases). CDR1 is SQVTM and CDR2 is ANQGSEA in the germline V gene. The CDR3 runs 9 residues. Trimming pared 5 bases from V and 12 bases from J, leaving 10 bases between.